These T cell receptor beta chains were read from a single sample in a study of vaccination effects on CD4 cells after COVID-19. The assay was immunoSEQ multiplex PCR, and TCRdb's table has in-frame clones only and misses some. Of under 75,000 clones detected, over 70% appear once; the ten largest clones hold 9% to 15%. No antigens are known for them. This specimen consisted of CD4+ T cells from PBMCs cultured with SARS-CoV-2 spike peptides, obtained before COVID-19 vaccination. The receptors derive from a human donor who received a COVID-19 vaccine. The CDR3 runs from the conserved cysteine through the conserved F or W. A D gene is named only where the DNA matches it firmly. Clone size, where shown, is once, few, many, or a class for clones that have expanded.

V: TRBV24-1
J: TRBJ2-3
size: once
D: TRBD1
DNA: TGTGCCACCAGAAGCCCCGGGACAGTGGACACAGATACGCAGTATTTT
CDR3: CATRSPGTVDTDTQYF

V: TRBV6-6
J: TRBJ1-1
size: -
D: -
DNA: TGTGCCAGCAGTTACTCCCGGTCAGCCGGAAAAATTGAAGCTTTCTTT
CDR3: CASSYSRSAGKIEAFF

V: TRBV9
J: TRBJ1-2
size: -
D: TRBD1
DNA: TGTGCCAGCAGCCCGGGGACAGGGCTGCCCTATGGCTACACCTTC
CDR3: CASSPGTGLPYGYTF

V: TRBV7-3
J: TRBJ2-2
size: -
D: TRBD2
DNA: TGTGCCAGCAGCTTGGGGGGGAGAAACACCGGGGAGCTGTTTTTT
CDR3: CASSLGGRNTGELFF

V: TRBV5-4
J: TRBJ1-1
size: once
D: -
DNA: TGTGCCAGCAGACAGGACACGAACACTGAAGCTTTCTTT
CDR3: CASRQDTNTEAFF

V: TRBV5-1
J: TRBJ2-5
size: -
D: -
DNA: TGCGCCAGCAGCTTTAGCGAAGAGACCCAGTACTTC
CDR3: CASSFSEETQYF

V: TRBV18
J: TRBJ2-1
size: -
D: -
DNA: TGTGCCAGCTCCGGGCCTAGCCTAAACAATGAGCAGTTCTTC
CDR3: CASSGPSLNNEQFF

V: TRBV15
J: TRBJ1-1
size: few
D: -
DNA: TGTGCCACCAGCAGGGGGAGGAACACTGAAGCTTTCTTT
CDR3: CATSRGRNTEAFF

V: TRBV19
J: TRBJ1-2
size: -
D: TRBD1
DNA: TGTGCCAGTGGGACCGGGACAGGGGGCATGAGCTACACCTTC
CDR3: CASGTGTGGMSYTF

V: TRBV19
J: TRBJ1-1
size: -
D: -
DNA: TGTGCCAGTAGTAGTGGGGAAACTGAAGCTTTCTTT
CDR3: CASSSGETEAFF

V: TRBV5-6
J: TRBJ1-2
size: -
D: -
DNA: TGTGCCAGCAGGCCCACAGGGTCACAAACGTATGGCTACACCTTC
CDR3: CASRPTGSQTYGYTF

V: TRBV5-6
J: TRBJ1-2
size: -
D: TRBD1
DNA: TGTGCCAGCAGATTGACAGGGGACCTGGACTATGGCTACACCTTC
CDR3: CASRLTGDLDYGYTF

V: TRBV15
J: TRBJ2-1
size: -
D: -
DNA: TGTGCCACCAGCAGAGATACCCCCTGGAGGGGCGGGAATGAGCAGTTCTTC
CDR3: CATSRDTPWRGGNEQFF

V: TRBV7-8
J: TRBJ1-5
size: few
D: TRBD1
DNA: TGTGCCAGCAGCATCGCGGCAGGGGGTATTCAGCCCCAGCATTTT
CDR3: CASSIAAGGIQPQHF

V: TRBV5-8
J: TRBJ2-1
size: -
D: TRBD1
DNA: TGTGCCAGCAGCTTGTATCAGGGGGCGATTTTGAATGAGCAGTTCTTC
CDR3: CASSLYQGAILNEQFF

V: TRBV4-2
J: TRBJ1-2
size: -
D: -
DNA: TGTGCCAGCAGCCAAGTCCTATCCCACGGAAACTATGGCTACACCTTC
CDR3: CASSQVLSHGNYGYTF

V: TRBV5-1
J: TRBJ1-2
size: few
D: -
DNA: TGCGCCAGCAGCTGGGACGGTTCTAACTATGGCTACACCTTC
CDR3: CASSWDGSNYGYTF

V: TRBV18
J: TRBJ1-3
size: -
D: -
DNA: TGTGCCAGCCCACCACCACCAGGGGGAAACACCATATATTTT
CDR3: CASPPPPGGNTIYF

V: TRBV30
J: TRBJ2-5
size: -
D: TRBD2
DNA: TGTGCCTGGAGTAAAGGGTGGCTAGCGGGGGGCCAAGAGACCCAGTACTTC
CDR3: CAWSKGWLAGGQETQYF

V: TRBV5-1
J: TRBJ1-4
size: -
D: TRBD1
DNA: TGCGCCAGCAGCCCGGAGGGACAGGGAAGTGAAAAACTGTTTTTT
CDR3: CASSPEGQGSEKLFF

V: TRBV30
J: TRBJ1-3
size: -
D: -
DNA: TGTGCCTGGAGTGTGAACAGCCTCTCTGGAAACACCATATATTTT
CDR3: CAWSVNSLSGNTIYF

V: TRBV2
J: TRBJ1-5
size: -
D: -
DNA: TGTGCCAGCGACAACGATAGCAATCAGCCCCAGCATTTT
CDR3: CASDNDSNQPQHF